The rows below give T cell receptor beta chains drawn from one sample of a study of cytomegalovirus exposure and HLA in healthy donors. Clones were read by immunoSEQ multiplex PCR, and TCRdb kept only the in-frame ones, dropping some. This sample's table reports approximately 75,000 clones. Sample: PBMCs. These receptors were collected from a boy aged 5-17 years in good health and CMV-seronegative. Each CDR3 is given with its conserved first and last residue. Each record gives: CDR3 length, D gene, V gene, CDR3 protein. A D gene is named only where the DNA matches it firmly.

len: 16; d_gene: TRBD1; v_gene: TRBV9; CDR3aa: CASSVVTGGLLYGYTF
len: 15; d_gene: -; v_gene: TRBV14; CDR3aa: CASSHVQGFGNTIYF
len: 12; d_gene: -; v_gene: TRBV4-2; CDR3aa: CASSKGDTEQYF
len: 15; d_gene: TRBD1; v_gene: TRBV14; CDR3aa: CASSPGGRQADTQYF
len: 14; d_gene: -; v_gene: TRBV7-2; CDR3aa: CASSSSGGTYGYTF
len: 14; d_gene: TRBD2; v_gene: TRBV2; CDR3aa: CADQEREGRYEQYF
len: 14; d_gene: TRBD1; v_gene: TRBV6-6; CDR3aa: CASRETGGHQPQHF
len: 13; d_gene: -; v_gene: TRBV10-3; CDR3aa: CAISESAQGSYTF
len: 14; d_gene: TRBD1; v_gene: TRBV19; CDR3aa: CASSIAGTGIEQYF
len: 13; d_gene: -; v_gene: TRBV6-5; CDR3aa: CATLRGPNTEAFF
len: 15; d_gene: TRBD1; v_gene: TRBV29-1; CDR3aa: CSVRTSGTGVNEQYF
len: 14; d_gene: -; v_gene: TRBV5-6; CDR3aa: CASSFGGGGYGYTF
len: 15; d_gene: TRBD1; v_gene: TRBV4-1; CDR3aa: CASSLGQGFNYGYTF
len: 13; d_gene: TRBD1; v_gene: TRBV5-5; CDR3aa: CASSLVGGGEQYF
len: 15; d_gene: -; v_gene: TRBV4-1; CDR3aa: CASSQDNRVAYEQYF
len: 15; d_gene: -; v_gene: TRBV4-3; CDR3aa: CASSKSGAGANVLTF
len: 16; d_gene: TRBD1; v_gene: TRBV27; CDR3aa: CASSADRGRMNTEAFF
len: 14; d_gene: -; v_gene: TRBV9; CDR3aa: CASSVSVTGNTIYF
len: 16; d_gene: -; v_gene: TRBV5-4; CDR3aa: CASSLEGGIQPYEQYF
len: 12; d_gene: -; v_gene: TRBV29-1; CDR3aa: CSVGDIGYEQYF
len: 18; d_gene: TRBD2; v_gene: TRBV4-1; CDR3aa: CASSAFKTGGSKSYEQYF
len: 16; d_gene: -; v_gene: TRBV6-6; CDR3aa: CASRDIRGGSWYGYTF
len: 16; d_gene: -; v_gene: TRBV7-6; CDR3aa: CASSSPMGGRYNEQFF
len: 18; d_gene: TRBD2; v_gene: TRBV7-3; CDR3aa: CASSPTSGGYLNTGELFF
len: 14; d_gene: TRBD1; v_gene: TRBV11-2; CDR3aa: CASSSIDREREQYF
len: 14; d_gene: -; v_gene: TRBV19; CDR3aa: CASSMLQGNYEQYF
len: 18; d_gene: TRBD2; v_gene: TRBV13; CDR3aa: CASSLARLAGGGYNEQFF
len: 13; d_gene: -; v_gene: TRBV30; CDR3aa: CAWNSLSTDTQYF
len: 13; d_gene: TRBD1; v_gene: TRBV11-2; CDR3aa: CASSPTGAQPQHF
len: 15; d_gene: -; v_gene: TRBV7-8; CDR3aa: CASSLVRETGETQYF
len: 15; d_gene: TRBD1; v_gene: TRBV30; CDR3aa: CAWQRDSSYNSPLHF
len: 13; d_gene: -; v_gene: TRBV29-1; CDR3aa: CSVEGGISYEQYF
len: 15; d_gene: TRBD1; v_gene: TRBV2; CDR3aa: CASYQGQGLYNEQFF
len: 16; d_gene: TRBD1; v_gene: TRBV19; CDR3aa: CASSTPVGQGVHGYTF
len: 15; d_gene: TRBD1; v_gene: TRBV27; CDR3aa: CASRPGQGLGTEAFF
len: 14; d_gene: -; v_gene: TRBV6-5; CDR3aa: CASSSEGGDTEAFF
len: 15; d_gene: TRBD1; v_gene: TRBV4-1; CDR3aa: CASSQLQGVNTEAFF
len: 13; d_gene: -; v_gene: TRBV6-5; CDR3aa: CASSPQGNYGYTF